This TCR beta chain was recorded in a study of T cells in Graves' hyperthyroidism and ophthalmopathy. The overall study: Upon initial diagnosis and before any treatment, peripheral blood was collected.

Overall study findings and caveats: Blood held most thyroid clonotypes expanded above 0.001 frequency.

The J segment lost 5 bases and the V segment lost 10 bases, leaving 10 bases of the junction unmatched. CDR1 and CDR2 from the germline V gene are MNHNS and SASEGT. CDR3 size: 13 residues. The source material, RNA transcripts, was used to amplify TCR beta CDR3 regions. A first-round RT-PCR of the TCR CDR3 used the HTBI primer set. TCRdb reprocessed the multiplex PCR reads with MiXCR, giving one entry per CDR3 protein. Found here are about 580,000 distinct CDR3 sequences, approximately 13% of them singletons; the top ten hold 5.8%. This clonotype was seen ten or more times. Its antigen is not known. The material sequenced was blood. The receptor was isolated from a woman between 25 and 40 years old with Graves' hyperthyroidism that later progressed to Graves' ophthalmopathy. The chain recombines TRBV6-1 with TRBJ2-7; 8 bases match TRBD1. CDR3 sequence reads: CATQRTGTHEQYF. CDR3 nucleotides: TGTGCCACCCAGAGGACAGGGACCCACGAGCAGTACTTC.